This TCR delta chain was sequenced for a study of γδ T cells in repeated Plasmodium falciparum infection. At the level of the study: Donors had four controlled P. falciparum NF54 infections over roughly 590 days.

Germline lookup yields CDR1 TSESDYY and CDR2 QEAYKQQN. There are 21 residues in the CDR3. V lost 0 bases and J lost 4; bases outside the gene matches: 18. Bulk repertoires came from Vgamma9/Vdelta2+ or Vdelta2-negative gammadelta T cells flow-sorted from PBMC. TRG and TRD sequences were obtained from every sorted gammadelta sample. TCRdb called clones anew from the multiplex PCR reads with CATT. The sample has tens of thousands of delta-chain clones, over 1.5% seen once. This clone was detected ten times or more. A much larger clone differs by one base, so this may be a read error. The V call is TRAV38-2/DV8, the J call TRDJ1; 13 nucleotides line up with TRDD3. The receptor was derived from a pool of human donors (malaria-infected and uninfected, not separated). The sequenced sample consisted of gamma-delta T cells from blood. In DNA form, the CDR3 reads TGTGCTTATAGGAGCGCGGCCTCCTACAGGTACTGGGGGATACGCGTCGATAAACTCATCTTT. Residues: CAYRSAASYRYWGIRVDKLIF.